This entry is about one T cell receptor (beta chain). The antigen is unknown. This entry is derived from a study of shared clonotypes between healthy human individuals. Overall study findings and caveats: The generation probabilities recorded for non-shared clonotypes fell below those of clonotypes shared by all four donors. Generally, estimated richness proved larger in naive subsets than it did in memory subsets. Sorted-subset samples were not fully sequenced, rarefaction indicated.

It was at deep level that the assay was run. Data came from immunoSEQ multiplex PCR; TCRdb stores just in-frame clones and leaves some out. Of about 2.1 million clones listed, just under 95% were seen once; the top ten hold less than 2%. Germline loops: CDR1 SNHLY, CDR2 FYNNEI. Trimming at V came to 1 base and at J to 6 bases, leaving 4 bases not matched to a gene. There are 15 residues in the CDR3. CD45RO-negative, CCR7-positively selected cells formed the naive CD8 fraction, excluding terminally differentiated effector memory CD45RA+ cells. The J gene is TRBJ2-1, the V gene TRBV2; the match to TRBD1 covers 9 bases. The material sequenced was naive CD8+ T cells from PBMCs. The source of this sequence is a man between 18 and 29 years old in good health. Some clones in this sample may be carry-over from other donors' samples. The CDR3 DNA reads as TGTGCCAGCAGTGAAGAACAGGGGGCGGGCAATGAGCAGTTCTTC. This gives the protein CASSEEQGAGNEQFF.